The 3 T cell receptor beta chains listed next were all sequenced from one sample in a study of shared clonotypes between healthy human individuals. Clones were sequenced by immunoSEQ multiplex PCR, and TCRdb holds only the in-frame ones, with some missing. This table has roughly 1,600,000 clones, 97% to 99% appearing once. The material sequenced was naive CD4+ T cells sorted from blood. The sample's subset: CD45RA+ positively selected. These receptor sequences come from a man aged 25-40 years in good health.

Regarding this clone: Other nucleotide sequences in the sample specify the same CDR3. This chain joins TRBV28 and TRBJ1-4; D is possibly TRBD1 (5 bases). This CDR3 region has 17 residues. Trimming removed 2 bases at V and 2 bases at J, with 15 bases between. The germline CDR1 and CDR2 sequences are MDHEN and SYDVKM. Here the CDR3 reads CASSLVQGIRTNEKLFF. CDR3 nucleotides: TGTGCCAGCAGTTTAGTCCAGGGTATTAGGACTAATGAAAAACTGTTTTTT.

This chain's CDR3 is CASRVNRGQNQPQHF. The CDR3 nucleotides read TGTGCCAGCAGGGTAAACAGGGGGCAGAATCAGCCCCAGCATTTT. The chain links TRBV2 to TRBJ1-5, with 9 positions matching TRBD1. The CDR3 extends over 15 amino acids. Germline V gene data show CDR1 as SNHLY and CDR2 as FYNNEI. With V trimmed by 6 bases and J by 4 bases, 7 bases remained unmatched.

The rearrangement links TRBV29-1 to TRBJ2-7; 7 bases map to TRBD1. Trimming took 4 bases from V and 4 from J; bases not matched to a gene: 7. Germline V gives CDR1 SQVTM, CDR2 ANQGSEA. This CDR3 has 13 residues. The CDR3 region has the DNA TGCAGCGTTGGCTGGGACAGCCTTTACGAGCAGTACTTC. Translation gives CSVGWDSLYEQYF.